This T cell receptor beta chain was recovered during a study of cytotoxic CD8 clonotypes in ibrutinib-treated CLL. Study-level information: Response samples came after a median 12 months of treatment, range 6 to 36.

Study-wide points: Age-matched healthy donor levels were exceeded by baseline clonality, which tracked circulating CD8+ T-cell counts.

Germline V gene sequence: CDR1 SGHNT, CDR2 YYREEE (reference sequence). The CDR3 has 15 amino acids. V shed 5 bases and J 3 bases; nucleotides not matched to a gene: 8. Assay used: immunoSEQ multiplex PCR; TCRdb lists only in-frame clones, some missing. Here the sample spans over 150,000 clones, about 72% being singletons. The table lists this clone with a few counts. Its specificity is unknown. The rearrangement joins TRBV5-4 to TRBJ1-3; TRBD1 matches 7 bases. Specimen: PBMCs, collected after 24 months of ibrutinib treatment. The receptor comes from a human donor with chronic lymphocytic leukemia. The CDR3 region has the DNA TGTGCCAGCAGTTTGACAGGGAGTGTTGGAAACACCATATATTTT. Translated, it gives CASSLTGSVGNTIYF.